This T cell receptor beta chain was captured in a study of cytomegalovirus exposure and HLA in healthy donors. With 5 bases removed from V and 0 bases from J, the gap between germline ends came to 22 bases. Germline-derived CDR1 and CDR2 are SGHTA and FQGNSA. The CDR3 runs to 18 residues. In the PCR, 60 Vbeta and 13 Jbeta primers were used. Profiling relied on immunoSEQ multiplex PCR, and the TCRdb table lists in-frame clones only, not all of them. The sample holds about 120,000 clones, more than 75% seen once. The sample consisted of PBMCs. The J gene is TRBJ1-1, the V gene TRBV7-2; no clear D gene. This sequence was found in a man in his forties in good health and CMV-seronegative. The CDR3 coding sequence is TGTGCCAGCAGCCCTACTTGGGCACGACCCCCGGTGAACACTGAAGCTTTCTTT. It yields the protein CASSPTWARPPVNTEAFF.